The TCR beta chain under discussion was sequenced for a study of a mutant IDH1 vaccine in newly diagnosed glioma (dated by TCRdb to 2020 to 2022). As for the study more broadly: In the chemotherapy-containing groups, vaccination started alongside temozolomide cycles, whereas in patients who had radiotherapy alone it started 4-6 weeks after radiotherapy. Of the 25 to 40 patients who were treated, about 62% were male and approximately 38% were female, and the mean age was about 40 years. Before enrollment, most patients had been given radiochemotherapy with temozolomide as standard therapy, while the rest had received either radiotherapy alone or temozolomide alone. The week-35 safety follow-up was designated visit V12, and the week-47 end of study was designated visit V13. Peripheral blood was drawn at six visits: V03 (baseline), V05, V07, V10, V12 and V13. For exploratory analyses, longitudinal TCRB deep sequencing was carried out in roughly 23 treated patients wherever samples were available. The paper's findings and limits, for the study overall: The authors noted that analyses of patient blood samples could not be reproduced because of sample limitations. Selection of PBMC samples for TCRB deep sequencing was based on availability. Across multiple MHC alleles, vaccine-induced immune responses were seen in approximately 93% of patients. Pseudoprogression appeared unrelated to alterations in the top peripheral T cell clonotypes detected by TCRB sequencing.

V sheds 5 bases and J sheds 4 bases, leaving 11 bases between their ends. The germline V gene provides CDR1 SGDLS and CDR2 YYNGEE. Spanning cysteine to phenylalanine, the CDR3 consists of 13 amino acids. The kept DNA is CDR3 alone, 39 bases in frame from the first base. A word on this clone: Its antigen target is currently unknown. Base qualities are not provided; no much larger clone lies one nucleotide away.

This specimen's time point label, interpreted: week 47, end of study. Every vaccine dose consisted of 300 ug of a 20-mer mutant IDH1 peptide in Montanide, administered subcutaneously together with topical imiquimod. Across visits V03 through V10, patients got a total of eight vaccinations, given in weeks 1, 3, 5, 7, 11, 15, 19 and 23. Newly diagnosed WHO grade 3 or 4 IDH1-mutant astrocytomas showing loss of nuclear ATRX were present in the donors. The samples were drawn from NOA16, a multicentre, single-arm, open-label phase I trial in Germany that tested a mutant IDH1 peptide vaccine in humans for the first time. Genomic DNA for TCRB sequencing was isolated from EDTA blood with the DNeasy Blood and Tissue Kit. Library preparation employed the immunoSEQ multiplex PCR assay. The hsTCRB Kit was used according to the manufacturer's protocol to amplify rearranged TCR beta chain sequences. Sequencing of TCRB libraries was carried out on an Illumina MiSeq. The paper's processing steps were these. The kit vendor's proprietary platform handled demultiplexing, trimming and gene mapping. The source is immuneACCESS, and TCRdb retained only in-frame sequences with V and J called. Part of the clones is not carried over; for the studies checked, unresolved V genes explain less than half of this, and the remainder is unexplained. V, J and clone size were drawn from that table, and D and trimming were deduced from the DNA. For this sample the table gives about 85,000 clones, of which 85% to 90% were detected only once. The top ten hold roughly 0.81% of the sample.

Sequencing used PBMCs, obtained from a glioma patient whose treatment included an IDH1 peptide vaccine. This TCR was recovered from a woman aged 45-65 years with glioma. In this chain, TRBV9 is recombined with TRBJ2-3; there is no confident call for the D gene. At the DNA level, the sequence is TGTGCCAGCAGTGTACCACCCGCAGATACGCAGTATTTT. Its translation is CASSVPPADTQYF. The entire variable domain, with the stretches around the CDR3 drawn from the reference TRBV9 and TRBJ2-3 proteins, is DSGVTQTPKHLITATGQRVTLRCSPRSGDLSVYWYQQSLDQGLQFLIQYYNGEERAKGNILERFSAQQFPDLHSELNLSSLELGDSALYFCASSVPPADTQYFGPGTRLTVL.